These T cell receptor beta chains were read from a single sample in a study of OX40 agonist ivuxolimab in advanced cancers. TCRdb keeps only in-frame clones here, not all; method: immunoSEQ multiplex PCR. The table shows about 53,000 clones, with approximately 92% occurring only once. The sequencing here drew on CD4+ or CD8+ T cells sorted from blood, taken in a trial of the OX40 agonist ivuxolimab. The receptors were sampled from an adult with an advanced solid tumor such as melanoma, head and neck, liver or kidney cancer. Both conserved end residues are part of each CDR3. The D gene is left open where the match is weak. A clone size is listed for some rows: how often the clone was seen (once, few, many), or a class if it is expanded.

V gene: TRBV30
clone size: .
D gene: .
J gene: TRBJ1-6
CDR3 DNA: TGTGCCCGGACCGAGAATTCCGGGTCACCCCTCCACTTT
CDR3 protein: CARTENSGSPLHF

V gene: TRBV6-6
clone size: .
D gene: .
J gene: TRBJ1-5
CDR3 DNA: TGTGCCAGCAGTTACTCGTCAGATAGCAATCAGCCCCAGCATTTT
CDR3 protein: CASSYSSDSNQPQHF

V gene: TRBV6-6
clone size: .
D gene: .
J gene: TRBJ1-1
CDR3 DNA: TGTGCCAGCAGTTCCGGACGTACGAGTGAAGCTTTCTTT
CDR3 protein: CASSSGRTSEAFF

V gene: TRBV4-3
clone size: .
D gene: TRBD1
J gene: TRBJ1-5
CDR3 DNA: TGCGCCAGCAGCCAAGACTTAGACAGGGGCAATCAGCCCCAGCATTTT
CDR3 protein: CASSQDLDRGNQPQHF

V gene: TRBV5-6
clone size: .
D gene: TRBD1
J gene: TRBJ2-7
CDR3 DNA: TGTGCCAGCAGCCGGGACAGATCCTACGAGCAGTACTTC
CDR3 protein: CASSRDRSYEQYF

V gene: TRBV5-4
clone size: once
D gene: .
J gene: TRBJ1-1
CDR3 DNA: TGTGCCAGCAGCTTGGATCCTGGCGGGGCTGAAGCTTTCTTT
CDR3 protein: CASSLDPGGAEAFF

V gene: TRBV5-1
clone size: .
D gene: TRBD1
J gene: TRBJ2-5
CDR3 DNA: TGCGCCAGCAGCTTGGCGGGACAGGGAGGCCAAGAGACCCAGTACTTC
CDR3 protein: CASSLAGQGGQETQYF

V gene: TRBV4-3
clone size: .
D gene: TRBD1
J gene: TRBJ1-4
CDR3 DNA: TGCGCCAGCAGCCAAGAACAGGGGGCCCGTAATGAAAAACTGTTTTTT
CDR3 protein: CASSQEQGARNEKLFF

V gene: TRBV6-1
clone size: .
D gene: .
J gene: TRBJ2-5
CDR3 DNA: TGTGCCAGCAGTCCCCTCGGAGAGACCCAGTACTTC
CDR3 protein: CASSPLGETQYF

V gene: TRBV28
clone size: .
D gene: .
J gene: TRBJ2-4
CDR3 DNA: TGTGCCAGCAGTCTTTTAGGGCGGGGAACAGCGCACTTC
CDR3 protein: CASSLLGRGTAHF

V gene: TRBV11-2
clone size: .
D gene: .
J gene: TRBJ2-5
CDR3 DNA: TGTGCCAGCAGCTTAGGTCAGCTAGACCAAGAGACCCAGTACTTC
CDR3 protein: CASSLGQLDQETQYF

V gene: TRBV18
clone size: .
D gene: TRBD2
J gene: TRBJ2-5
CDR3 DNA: TGTGCCAGCTCACCATTCGCCCCTAGCGGGAAAGAGACCCAGTACTTC
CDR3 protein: CASSPFAPSGKETQYF

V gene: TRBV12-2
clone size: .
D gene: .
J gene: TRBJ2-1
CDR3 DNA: TGTGCAAGTCGCTCCGGTGCGGGGGTCTACAATGAGCAGTTCTTC
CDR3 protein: CASRSGAGVYNEQFF

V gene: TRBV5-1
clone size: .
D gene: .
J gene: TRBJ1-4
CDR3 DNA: TGCGCCAGCAGCTTCCGTGCAACTAATGAAAAACTGTTTTTT
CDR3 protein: CASSFRATNEKLFF

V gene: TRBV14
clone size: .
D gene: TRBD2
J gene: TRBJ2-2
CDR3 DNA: TGTGCCACCAAGGTACCCGAGGGGGAATTAGCGGGAGGGATGGCCGGGGAGCTGTTTTTT
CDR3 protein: CATKVPEGELAGGMAGELFF

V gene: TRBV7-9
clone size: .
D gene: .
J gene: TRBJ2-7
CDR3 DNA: TGTGCCAGCACTGGACAGACAGCCTCCTACGAGCAGTACTTC
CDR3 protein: CASTGQTASYEQYF

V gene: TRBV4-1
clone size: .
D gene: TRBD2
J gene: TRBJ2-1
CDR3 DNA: TGCGCCAGCAGCCAAGATCCCCGGCAGCGGGGCTACAATGAGCAGTTCTTC
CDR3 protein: CASSQDPRQRGYNEQFF

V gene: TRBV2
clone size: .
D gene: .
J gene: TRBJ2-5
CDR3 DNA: TGTGCCAGCAGTGTAAATAGTTTTGAGACCCAGTACTTC
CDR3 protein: CASSVNSFETQYF

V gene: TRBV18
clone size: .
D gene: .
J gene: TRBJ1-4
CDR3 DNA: TGTGCCAGCTCACCACTTCCGCGACCTAATGAAAAACTGTTTTTT
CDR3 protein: CASSPLPRPNEKLFF

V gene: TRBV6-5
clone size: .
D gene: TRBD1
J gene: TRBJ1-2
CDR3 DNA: TGTGCCAGCAGTTACTCACCGGGACAGGGGGCTTATGGCTACACCTTC
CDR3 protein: CASSYSPGQGAYGYTF

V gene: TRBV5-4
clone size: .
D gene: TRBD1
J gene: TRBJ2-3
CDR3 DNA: TGTGCCAGCAGCTTTACAGGGGAAGATACGCAGTATTTT
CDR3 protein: CASSFTGEDTQYF

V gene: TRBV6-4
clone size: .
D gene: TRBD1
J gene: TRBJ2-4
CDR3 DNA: TGTGCCAGCAGTCCCGGGACAGGGGTAACCAAAAACATTCAGTACTTC
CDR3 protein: CASSPGTGVTKNIQYF

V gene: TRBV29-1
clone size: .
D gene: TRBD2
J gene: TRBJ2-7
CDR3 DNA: TGCAGCGTTGAACTAGCGGGGACTAACTCCTACGAGCAGTACTTC
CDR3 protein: CSVELAGTNSYEQYF

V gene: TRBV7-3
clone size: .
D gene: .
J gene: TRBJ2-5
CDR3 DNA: TGTGCCAGCAGCGTTAGACACCAAGAGACCCAGTACTTC
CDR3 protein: CASSVRHQETQYF

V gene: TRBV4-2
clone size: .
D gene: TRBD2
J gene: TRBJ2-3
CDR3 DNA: TGTGCCAGCAGCCAAGACCGAACTATTAGCGGGAGTAGTTCAGATACGCAGTATTTT
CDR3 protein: CASSQDRTISGSSSDTQYF

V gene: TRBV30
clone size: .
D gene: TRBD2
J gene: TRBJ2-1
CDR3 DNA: TGTGCCTGGAGTTTGACTAGCGGGAGGGGGTTTAGTGAGCAGTTCTTC
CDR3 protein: CAWSLTSGRGFSEQFF

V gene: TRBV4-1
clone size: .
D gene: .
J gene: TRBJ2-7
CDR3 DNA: TGCGCCAGCAGCCAATTGCCGGTGTCCTACGAGCAGTACTTC
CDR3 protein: CASSQLPVSYEQYF

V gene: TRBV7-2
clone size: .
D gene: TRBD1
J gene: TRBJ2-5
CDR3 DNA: TGTGCCAGCAGCTTCCCACAGGGGGCAGGGGAGACCCAGTACTTC
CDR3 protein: CASSFPQGAGETQYF

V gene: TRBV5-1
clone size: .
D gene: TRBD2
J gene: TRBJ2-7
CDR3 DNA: TGCGCCAGCAGCCTGCGGGAGACCTACGAGCAGTACTTC
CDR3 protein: CASSLRETYEQYF

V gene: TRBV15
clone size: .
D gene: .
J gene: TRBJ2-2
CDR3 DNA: TGTGCCACCAGCCCCGACTTCAGTTACACCGGGGAGCTGTTTTTT
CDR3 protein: CATSPDFSYTGELFF

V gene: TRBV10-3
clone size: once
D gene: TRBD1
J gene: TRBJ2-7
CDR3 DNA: TGTGCCATCAGTGACCCGGGACAGGGTAAATCCTACGAGCAGTACTTC
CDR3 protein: CAISDPGQGKSYEQYF

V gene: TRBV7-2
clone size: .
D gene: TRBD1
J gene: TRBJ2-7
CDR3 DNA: TGTGCCAGCAGCTCCCAGGTCGGGGCAGGGGGCATCGACGAGCAGTACTTC
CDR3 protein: CASSSQVGAGGIDEQYF

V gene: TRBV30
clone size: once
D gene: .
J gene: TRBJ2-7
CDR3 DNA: TGTGCCTGGAGTGTACACCACGAGCAGTACTTC
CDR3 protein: CAWSVHHEQYF

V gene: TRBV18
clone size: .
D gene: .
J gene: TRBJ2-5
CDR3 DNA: TGTGCCAGCTCACCGCAAGAGACCCAGTACTTC
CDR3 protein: CASSPQETQYF

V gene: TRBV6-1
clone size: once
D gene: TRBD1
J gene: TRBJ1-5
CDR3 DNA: TGTGCCAGCAGGCAGACAGGGGATAATCAGCCCCAGCATTTT
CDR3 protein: CASRQTGDNQPQHF

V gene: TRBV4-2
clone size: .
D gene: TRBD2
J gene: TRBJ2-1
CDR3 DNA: TGTGCCAGCAGCCAAGAGGGACTAGCGGGAGATATGAATGAGCAGTTCTTC
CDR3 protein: CASSQEGLAGDMNEQFF

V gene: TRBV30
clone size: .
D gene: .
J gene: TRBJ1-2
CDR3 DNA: TGTGCCTGGAGTGCCCCCGGGACACCGCGAGGCTACACCTTC
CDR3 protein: CAWSAPGTPRGYTF

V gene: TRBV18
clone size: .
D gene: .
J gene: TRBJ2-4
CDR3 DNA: TGTGCCAGCTCACCAGGGACGGCGGCCAAAAACATTCAGTACTTC
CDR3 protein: CASSPGTAAKNIQYF

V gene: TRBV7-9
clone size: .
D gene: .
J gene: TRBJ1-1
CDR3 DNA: TGTGCCAGCAGCTTGGTACGGGGGGACACTGAAGCTTTCTTT
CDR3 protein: CASSLVRGDTEAFF

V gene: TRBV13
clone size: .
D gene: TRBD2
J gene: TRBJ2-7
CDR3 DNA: TGTGCCAGCAGCGGCCTAGCGGGAACTGTCGACGAGCAGTACTTC
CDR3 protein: CASSGLAGTVDEQYF

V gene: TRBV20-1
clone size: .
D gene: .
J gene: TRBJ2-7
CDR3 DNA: TGCAGTGCTATGGTGGGGAAGGAGCAGTACTTC
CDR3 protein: CSAMVGKEQYF

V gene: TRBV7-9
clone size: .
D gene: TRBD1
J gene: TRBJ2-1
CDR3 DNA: TGTGCCAGCAGCCGCGGACAGGGGACCTACAATGAGCAGTTCTTC
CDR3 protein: CASSRGQGTYNEQFF

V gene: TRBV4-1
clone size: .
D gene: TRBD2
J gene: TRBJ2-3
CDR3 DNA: TGCGCCAGCAGCCAAGATGGGTCGCGGGGGGGCCGGGATACGCAGTATTTT
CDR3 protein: CASSQDGSRGGRDTQYF

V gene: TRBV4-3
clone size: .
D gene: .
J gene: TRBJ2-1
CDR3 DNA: TGCGCCAGCAGCCAAGATGTGGGGGGGCACAATGAGCAGTTCTTC
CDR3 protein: CASSQDVGGHNEQFF

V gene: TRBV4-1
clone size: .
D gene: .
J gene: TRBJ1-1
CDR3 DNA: TGCGCCAGCAGCCAAGAAACGTCGCATAACACTGAAGCTTTCTTT
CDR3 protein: CASSQETSHNTEAFF

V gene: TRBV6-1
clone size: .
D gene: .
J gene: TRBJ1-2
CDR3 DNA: TGTGCCACCGGGTGGGGGGCAGGTGATGGCTACACCTTC
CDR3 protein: CATGWGAGDGYTF

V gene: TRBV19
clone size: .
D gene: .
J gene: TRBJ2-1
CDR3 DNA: TGTGCCAGTAGTATTTATGGGGAGCAGTTCTTC
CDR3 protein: CASSIYGEQFF

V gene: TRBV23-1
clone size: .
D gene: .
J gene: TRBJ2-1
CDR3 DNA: TGCGCCAGCAGTCAATCCCTCGGGGTCTACAATGAGCAGTTCTTC
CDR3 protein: CASSQSLGVYNEQFF

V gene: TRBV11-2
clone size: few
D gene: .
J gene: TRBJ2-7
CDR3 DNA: TGTGCCAGCAGCTTAGAGCCCTTTCGGGACGAGCAGTACTTC
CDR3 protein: CASSLEPFRDEQYF

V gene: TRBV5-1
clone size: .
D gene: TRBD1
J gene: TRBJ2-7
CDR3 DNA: TGCGCCAGCAGCCGTACAGGGGTAGGGACCTACGAGCAGTACTTC
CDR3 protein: CASSRTGVGTYEQYF

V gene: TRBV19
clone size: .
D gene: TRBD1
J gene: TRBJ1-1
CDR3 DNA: TGTGCCAGTAGCTTGTCAGGGGGCACTGAAGCTTTCTTT
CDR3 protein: CASSLSGGTEAFF

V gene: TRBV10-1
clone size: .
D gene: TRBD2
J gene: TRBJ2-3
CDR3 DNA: TGCGCCAGCAGTGAGGCTAGCGGGAGAAGCACAGATACGCAGTATTTT
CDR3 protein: CASSEASGRSTDTQYF

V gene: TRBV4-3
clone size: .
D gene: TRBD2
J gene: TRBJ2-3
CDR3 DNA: TGCGCCAGCAGCCAAGATGCGTCGATTAGCGGGGGGCAGGTTAACACAGATACGCAGTATTTT
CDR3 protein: CASSQDASISGGQVNTDTQYF

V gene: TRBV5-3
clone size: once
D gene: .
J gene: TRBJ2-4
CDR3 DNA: TGTGCCAGAAGCTTGTCCCTCGACATTCAGTACTTC
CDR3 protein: CARSLSLDIQYF